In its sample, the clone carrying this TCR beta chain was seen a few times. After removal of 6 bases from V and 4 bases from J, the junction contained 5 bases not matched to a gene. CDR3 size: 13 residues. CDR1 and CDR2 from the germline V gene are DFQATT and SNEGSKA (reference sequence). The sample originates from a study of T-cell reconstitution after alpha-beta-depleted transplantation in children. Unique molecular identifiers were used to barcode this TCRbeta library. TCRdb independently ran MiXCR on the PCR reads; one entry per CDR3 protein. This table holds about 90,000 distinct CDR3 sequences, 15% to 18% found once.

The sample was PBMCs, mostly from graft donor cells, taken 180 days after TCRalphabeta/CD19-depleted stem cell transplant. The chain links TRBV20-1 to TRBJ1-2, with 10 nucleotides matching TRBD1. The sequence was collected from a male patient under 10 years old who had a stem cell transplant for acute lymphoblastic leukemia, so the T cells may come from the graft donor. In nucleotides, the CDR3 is TGCAGTGCGGGGACAGGGGCTACCTATGGCTACACCTTC. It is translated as CSAGTGATYGYTF.